This T cell receptor beta chain was documented in a study of cytomegalovirus exposure and HLA in healthy donors (TCRdb year 2017). The study in broad terms: According to an earlier analysis of around 600 of the donors, 150 million to 200 million T cells yielded roughly 110 million unique TCR beta sequences and 276 Gb of sequence data. About 280 gigabases of sequencing data and roughly 81 million unique TCR sequences made up an early release that covered 640 HLA-typed donors. The genetic ancestry cluster associated with self-reported Caucasian donors included over 80% of the 398 genotyped donors. The study was designed to test whether signatures of past pathogen exposure could be identified by cataloging public T cell receptors. The T cell repertoires of around 670 subjects were profiled by immunosequencing and related to cytomegalovirus serostatus. In addition to the first cohort of 666 subjects, a separate validation cohort of over 90 different subjects was used. High-throughput TCR immunosequencing, statistical association of individual TCRs with disease status, and machine learning were combined to predict cytomegalovirus infection status. To study patterns of TCR occurrence, a later analysis re-analyzed previously published TCR beta repertoires from under 750 donors and added high-resolution HLA genotyping. In the later analysis, no new phenotypic data were used to find candidate immune exposures; instead, reliance was placed on TCR beta sequences and their occurrence across donors. An earlier analysis of approximately 500 of the donors applied high-throughput TCR beta sequencing to assess whether each TCR beta V gene segment acted as functional or pseudogenic. Alongside the repertoire data, information on donor age, sex, ethnicity and CMV serostatus was compiled. A later genetic analysis used genome-wide SNP genotypes for about 65% of the 666 donors, treating that subset as a discovery cohort. Every repertoire in the discovery cohort had been generated on one and the same sequencing platform. HLA typing covered class I and class II loci at four-digit resolution. Typing coverage varied by locus: about 620-630 donors for A, B, C, DRB1 and DQB1; roughly 510 for DQA1; around 570 for DPA1; 450 to 480 for DPB1. Four to six DR-DQ haplotypes were handled as single units for association and clustering, since linkage in the cohort was strong. Across roughly 420 genotyped donors of the cohort, an average of approximately 240,000 unique TCR beta nucleotide sequences per donor were sequenced, and around 20% of those sequences were non-productive. On the study overall, not on this receptor specifically: CMV serostatus was the only immune exposure information available for the cohort. Presence/absence analyses assumed roughly uniform sequencing depth across donors, an assumption that may not hold. A later analysis found that most CMV-associated TCR beta chains appeared HLA-restricted, with HLA associations seemingly driven largely by CMV exposure. In a later genetic analysis, a missense DCLRE1C variant was associated with V-gene and J-gene trimming of TCR beta chains, and the association was replicated in an independent cohort. The classifier was reported to diagnose cytomegalovirus status with high specificity and sensitivity in both the original cohort and the validation cohort. Correlated functional status among segregating V segments might reflect linkage disequilibrium, but an unknown experimental factor could not be ruled out. In vitro tests confirmed that a few of the cytomegalovirus-associated TCR beta chains recognize cytomegalovirus antigens. The earlier analysis of approximately 590 of the donors excluded roughly 17 rarely observed V segments, including chromosome 9 orphons, because counts were too low. Most TCR sequences were seen in very few donors, while some public TCRs were found in many individuals. Compared with the roughly 670-donor mean, donors in an Asian-associated ancestry cluster had fewer N-insertions in productive TCRs, according to a later genetic analysis. A group of highly shared sequence variants was considered likely to be a technical artifact of the sequencing pipeline. The study gave a list of roughly 150 TCR beta chains associated with cytomegalovirus. Assigning TCR associations to individual alleles was difficult when HLA alleles, especially DR and DQ, strongly co-occurred. At a false discovery rate of 0.05, a later analysis linked some 18,000 TCR beta sequences to specific HLA alleles. In an earlier analysis of more than 500 of the donors, most TCR beta V segments appeared in productive rearrangements about 87% or about 30% of the time, broadly matching IMGT annotations. In this cohort, only TCR beta chains were sequenced, and detectable features were limited by the absence of alpha or paired-chain data. A later analysis reported that several top co-occurrence clusters appeared linked to parvovirus B19, influenza, CMV and Epstein-Barr virus. A further reported finding was that TCR beta sequences accurately predicted the HLA-A and HLA-B alleles for most subjects in the first cohort. According to a later analysis, TCR association rates differed among HLA loci, with DRB1 alleles showing the most associated TCRs and HLA-C alleles showing the fewest. The authors suggested that the approach could potentially be extended to other disease states and immunological phenotypes. In a later analysis, HLA-associated TCR beta chains showed more clonal expansion and lower generation probabilities than non-associated chains that were equally common. Because HLA typing was unavailable for some donors at each locus, only the typed subset was used in association tests.

This clone was seen a handful of times. Its specific antigen is unknown. There are no base qualities to consult, and no much larger clone falls within one base. The cohort comprised 666 healthy bone marrow donors. At the time of sampling, all cohort members were nominally healthy, though unrecorded immune exposures were likely present. The donor was CMV seronegative and was included in the group of about 400 seronegative cohort members. A peripheral blood sample was provided by each donor, and peripheral blood mononuclear cells were used for TCR beta sequencing. Genomic DNA extraction from the blood cell samples was performed with the Qiagen DNeasy Blood Extraction Kit. Library method: the immunoSEQ multiplex PCR assay. A mixture of 60 forward primers for TCR Vbeta segments and 13 reverse primers for TCR Jbeta segments was used in the multiplex PCR. The CDR3 region of rearranged TCR beta genes was amplified from genomic DNA by a multiplex PCR assay. On the Illumina HiSeq System, the amplified TCR beta libraries were sequenced as 87-base-pair reads. Concerning the study's data processing: A later analysis tallied tens of millions of unique TCR beta chains across the 650 to 750 repertoires, and some 12 million of those chains were shared by two or more donors. To remove PCR and sequencing errors, raw reads were error-corrected and collapsed into unique sequences using a nearest-neighbor algorithm that merged closely related sequences. Alignment of CDR3 sequences to IMGT reference sequences was used to assign V, D and J gene segments. For a sequence to be retained, a match of at least six nucleotides to both a V gene segment and a J gene segment was required. Rearrangements were classified as productive when the CDR3 lacked stop codons and remained in frame with V and J, and all other rearrangements were classified as non-productive. Following IMGT convention, CDR3 was defined as the stretch from the second conserved V-encoded cysteine to the conserved J-encoded phenylalanine. The earlier analysis of 587 of the donors excluded sequences that lacked an unambiguous match to a single V gene segment. In an earlier analysis of 587 of the donors, V segments were called functional above 56.7% productive rearrangements and were called segregating when the between-donor standard deviation exceeded 5%. A statistical classification framework was built to diagnose cytomegalovirus status from the catalog of TCR beta chain sequences. In a later analysis, V and J genes were assigned by comparing TCR nucleotide sequences against IMGT/GENE-DB human TR gene sequences. In a later analysis, CDR3 sequences and most-parsimonious VDJ recombination scenarios were assigned using the TCRdist pipeline. In a later analysis, each TCR beta chain was defined by its CDR3 amino acid sequence together with its V-gene family, and reads without a unique V-gene family were excluded. A later analysis removed 550 to 700 highly shared, low-generation-probability nucleotide sequences to deal with suspected cross-contamination and a sequencing artifact. In a later analysis, a clonal expansion index for each public chain was calculated from normalized within-repertoire ranks of inferred template counts. In a later analysis, generation probabilities were computed with a VDJ recombination model fitted to out-of-frame rearrangements, and the resulting probabilities were checked against IGoR. A later analysis scored TCR-TCR, TCR-HLA and TCR-CMV co-occurrence with hypergeometric tests, applying a repertoire-size bias correction to TCR pairs. To estimate false discovery rates, a later analysis permuted the HLA or CMV assignments 20 times. A later analysis grouped co-occurring TCRs with DBSCAN, adding TCRdist sequence similarity when clustering within HLA-allele-positive subsets. Repertoires with fewer than 30,000 or more than 120,000 public chains, plus five repertoires with anomalous nucleotide sharing, were excluded from co-occurrence clustering. The source is immuneACCESS, and TCRdb retained only in-frame sequences with V and J called. Part of the clones is not carried over; for the studies checked, unresolved V genes explain less than half of this, and the remainder is unexplained. That table gives V, J and clone size, and the DNA gave D and trimming. The table for this sample lists over 200,000 clones; approximately 80% of them were counted only once. The top ten clones comprise about 0.58% of the sample.

The source material was PBMCs. This TCR was sampled from a woman in her thirties or forties in good health and CMV-seronegative.

The CDR3 protein sequence reads: CASSPGAQETQYF. The nucleotide sequence reads as follows: TGCGCCAGCAGCCCGGGTGCTCAAGAGACCCAGTACTTC. The sequence joins TRBV5-1 to TRBJ2-5; no confident D gene assignment can be made. The germline ends are 9 bases apart after V is trimmed by 4 bases and J by 2 bases. From the germline V gene, CDR1 is SGHRS and CDR2 is YFSETQ. Taken from cysteine to phenylalanine, the CDR3 has 13 residues. The CDR3 DNA has 39 bases and is translated from base 1.